This TCR beta chain is from a study of blood T cell repertoires in COVID-19. The germline V gene has CDR1 MDHEN and CDR2 SYDVKM. The CDR3 runs 13 residues. V shed 6 bases and J shed 7 bases, with 13 bases lying between them. The table came from immunoSEQ multiplex PCR; TCRdb's copy has only in-frame clones and leaves some out. Of some 200,000 clones in the sample, about 86% were seen once. The sequenced sample was PBMCs or T cells enriched from blood (not recorded which). The TCR comes from a woman aged 40 to 50 with acute COVID-19. The chain links TRBV28 to TRBJ2-1, with a possible D match to TRBD2 (6 bases). Written as DNA, the CDR3 is TGTGCCAGCAGGCGGGACCTCGTAAATGAGCAGTTCTTC. Its translation is CASRRDLVNEQFF.